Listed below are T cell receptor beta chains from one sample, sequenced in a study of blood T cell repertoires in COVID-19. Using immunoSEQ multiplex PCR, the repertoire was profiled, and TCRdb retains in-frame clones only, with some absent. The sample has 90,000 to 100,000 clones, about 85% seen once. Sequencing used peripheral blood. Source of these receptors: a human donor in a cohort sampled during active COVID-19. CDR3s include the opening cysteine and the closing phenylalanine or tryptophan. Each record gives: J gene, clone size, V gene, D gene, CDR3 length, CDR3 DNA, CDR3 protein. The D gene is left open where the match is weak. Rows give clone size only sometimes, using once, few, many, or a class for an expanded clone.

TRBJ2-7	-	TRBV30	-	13	TGTGCCTGGAGTGTATCGGCGGCCTACGAGCAGTACTTC	CAWSVSAAYEQYF
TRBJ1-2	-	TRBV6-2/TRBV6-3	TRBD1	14	TGTGCCAGCAGTACCCTTCGGACAGGGGATGGCTACACCTTC	CASSTLRTGDGYTF
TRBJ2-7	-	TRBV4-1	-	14	TGCGCCAGCAGCCATACTGCGGGATCCTACGAGCAGTACTTC	CASSHTAGSYEQYF
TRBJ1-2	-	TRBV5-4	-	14	TGTGCCAGCAGCTCCATTAAAGGGGATGATGGCTACACCTTC	CASSSIKGDDGYTF
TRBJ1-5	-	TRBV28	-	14	TGTGCCAGCAGCTACCCGCGGCTTAATCAGCCCCAGCATTTT	CASSYPRLNQPQHF
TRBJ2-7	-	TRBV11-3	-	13	TGTGCCAGCAGCTTAGACAGGGGCTACGAGCAGTACTTC	CASSLDRGYEQYF
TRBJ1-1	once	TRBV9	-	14	TGTGCCAGCAGCGCACAGCGGTCTCATACTGAAGCTTTCTTT	CASSAQRSHTEAFF
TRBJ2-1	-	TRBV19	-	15	TGTGCCAGTAGTCCGACAGGCGCCGTCTACAATGAGCAGTTCTTC	CASSPTGAVYNEQFF
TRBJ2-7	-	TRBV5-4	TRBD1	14	TGTGCCAGCAGGTTTACAGGGGGCGCCTACGAGCAGTACTTC	CASRFTGGAYEQYF
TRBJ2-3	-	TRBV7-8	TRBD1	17	TGTGCCAGCAGCTTAGCGGCCGGGACAGGGGGCACAGATACGCAGTATTTT	CASSLAAGTGGTDTQYF
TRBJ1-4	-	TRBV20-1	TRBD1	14	TGCAGTGCTAGTAGGACAGGGCCGAACGAAAAACTGTTTTTT	CSASRTGPNEKLFF
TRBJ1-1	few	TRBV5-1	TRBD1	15	TGCGCCAGCAGCTTGGGGGGACAGATGAACACTGAAGCTTTCTTT	CASSLGGQMNTEAFF
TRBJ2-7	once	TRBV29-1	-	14	TGCAGCGTGAAGATAGTGGACTCCTACTACGAGCAGTACTTC	CSVKIVDSYYEQYF
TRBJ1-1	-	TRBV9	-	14	TGTGCCAGCAGCGGAGGGGGGAGGGCATCTGAAGCTTTCTTT	CASSGGGRASEAFF
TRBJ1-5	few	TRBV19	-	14	TGTGCCACCGCTGGGCCGGGAAATGGCCAGCCCCAGCATTTT	CATAGPGNGQPQHF
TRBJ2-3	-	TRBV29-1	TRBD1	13	TGCAGCGTCGGACAGGGGGGCACAGATACGCAGTATTTT	CSVGQGGTDTQYF